Listed below are T cell receptor beta chains from one sample, sequenced in a study of early T cells in non-severe SARS-CoV-2 infection. TCRdb analysed the 5' RACE reads with MiXCR anew, one entry per CDR3 protein. The sample lists roughly 20,000 distinct CDR3 sequences; around 6.1% were seen once. Specimen: whole blood. All receptors come from an adult who was a healthcare worker with PCR-confirmed SARS-CoV-2 infection or an uninfected control (not recorded which). Both conserved end residues are part of each CDR3. The order of the fields is V gene, clone size, J gene, D gene, CDR3 protein, CDR3 DNA. The D gene is left open where the match is weak. Clone size, where shown, is once, few, many, or a class for clones that have expanded.

TRBV5-5	medium-sized	TRBJ2-3	NA	CASSLAVNTQYF	TGTGCCAGCAGCCTAGCAGTTAATACGCAGTATTTT
TRBV12-3/TRBV12-4	NA	TRBJ1-2	NA	CASRSVGTYGYTF	TGTGCCAGCAGGTCCGTCGGAACCTATGGCTACACCTTC
TRBV28	many	TRBJ2-5	TRBD2	CASSPPVGLAAPQYF	TGTGCCAGCAGTCCCCCGGTTGGACTAGCGGCCCCCCAGTACTTC
TRBV7-6	few	TRBJ2-2	NA	CASSLTTGEGAGYTGELFF	TGTGCCAGCAGCTTAACGACAGGGGAGGGAGCGGGATACACCGGGGAGCTGTTTTTT
TRBV7-8	many	TRBJ2-7	TRBD2	CASSLEGRLAGNYEQYF	TGTGCCAGCAGCTTAGAAGGGAGGCTAGCGGGAAACTACGAGCAGTACTTC
TRBV12-3/TRBV12-4	many	TRBJ2-4	NA	CASSLIQGQNIQYF	TGTGCCAGCAGTTTGATACAGGGACAAAACATTCAGTACTTC
TRBV4-1	many	TRBJ2-4	NA	CASSQLGLAKNIQYF	TGCGCCAGCAGCCAACTGGGCTTAGCCAAAAACATTCAGTACTTC
TRBV4-1	many	TRBJ2-2	NA	CASSRRRGTSGELFF	TGCGCCAGCAGCCGTAGGAGGGGAACAAGCGGGGAGCTGTTTTTT
TRBV9	many	TRBJ2-5	TRBD1	CASSVRPTGAQETQYF	TGTGCCAGCAGCGTACGCCCTACAGGGGCCCAAGAGACCCAGTACTTC
TRBV6-6	once	TRBJ2-7	NA	CASRTGTVTEQYF	TGTGCCAGCAGAACCGGGACGGTCACCGAGCAGTACTTC
TRBV28	many	TRBJ2-3	NA	CASKRVGSTDTQYF	TGTGCCAGCAAGAGGGTGGGAAGCACAGATACGCAGTATTTT
TRBV19	many	TRBJ2-3	TRBD2	CASSIPGAGGGDTQYF	TGTGCCAGTAGTATCCCCGGGGCGGGGGGCGGAGATACGCAGTATTTT
TRBV12-3/TRBV12-4	many	TRBJ2-2	NA	CASSSGPANTGELFF	TGTGCCAGCAGTTCCGGGCCGGCGAACACCGGGGAGCTGTTTTTT
TRBV6-1	many	TRBJ1-6	TRBD1	CASSDGQGGNSPLHF	TGTGCCAGCAGTGACGGACAGGGCGGTAATTCACCCCTCCACTTT
TRBV29-1	many	TRBJ2-7	TRBD1	CSVAGQGDYEQYF	TGCAGCGTAGCGGGACAGGGAGACTACGAGCAGTACTTC
TRBV12-3/TRBV12-4	many	TRBJ1-2	NA	CASSRASEGYGYTF	TGTGCCAGCAGCCGGGCGTCGGAGGGCTATGGCTACACCTTC
TRBV28	few	TRBJ1-1	NA	CASSLGDTEAFF	TGTGCCAGCAGTTTGGGGGACACTGAAGCTTTCTTT